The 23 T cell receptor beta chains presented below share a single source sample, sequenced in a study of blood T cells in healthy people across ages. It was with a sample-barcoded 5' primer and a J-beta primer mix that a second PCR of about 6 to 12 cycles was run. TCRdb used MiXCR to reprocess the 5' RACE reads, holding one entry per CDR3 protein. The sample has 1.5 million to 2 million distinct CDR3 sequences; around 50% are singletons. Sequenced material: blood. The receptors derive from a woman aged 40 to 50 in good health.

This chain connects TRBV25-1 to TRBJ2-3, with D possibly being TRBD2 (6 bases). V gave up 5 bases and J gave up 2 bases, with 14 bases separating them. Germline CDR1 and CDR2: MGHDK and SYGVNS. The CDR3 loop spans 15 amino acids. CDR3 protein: CASSYRRGPTDTQYF. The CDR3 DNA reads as TGTGCCAGCAGTTATCGGAGGGGTCCCACAGATACGCAGTATTTT.

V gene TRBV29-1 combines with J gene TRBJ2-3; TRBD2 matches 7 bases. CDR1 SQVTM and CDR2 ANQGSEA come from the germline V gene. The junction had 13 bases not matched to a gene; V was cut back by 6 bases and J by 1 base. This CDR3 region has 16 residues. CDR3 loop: CSVAGWSGGGTDTQYF. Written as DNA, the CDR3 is TGCAGCGTGGCGGGATGGTCGGGGGGTGGCACAGATACGCAGTATTTT.

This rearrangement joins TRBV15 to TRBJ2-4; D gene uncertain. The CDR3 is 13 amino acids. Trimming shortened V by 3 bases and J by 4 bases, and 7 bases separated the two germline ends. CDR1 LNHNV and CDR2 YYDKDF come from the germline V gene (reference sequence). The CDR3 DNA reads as TGTGCCACCAGCAGCTTACAGAAAAACATTCAGTACTTC. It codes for CATSSLQKNIQYF. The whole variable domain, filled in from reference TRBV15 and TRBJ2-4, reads DAMVIQNPRYQVTQFGKPVTLSCSQTLNHNVMYWYQQKSSQAPKLLFHYYDKDFNNEADTPDNFQSRRPNTSFCFLDIRSPGLGDTAMYLCATSSLQKNIQYFGAGTRLSVL.

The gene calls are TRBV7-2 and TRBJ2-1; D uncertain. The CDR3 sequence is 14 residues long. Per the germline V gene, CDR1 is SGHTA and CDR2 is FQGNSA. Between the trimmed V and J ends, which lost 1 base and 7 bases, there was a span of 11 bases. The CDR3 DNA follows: TGTGCCAGCAGCTTAGTCAAGGTACCAAATGAGCAGTTCTTC. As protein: CASSLVKVPNEQFF.

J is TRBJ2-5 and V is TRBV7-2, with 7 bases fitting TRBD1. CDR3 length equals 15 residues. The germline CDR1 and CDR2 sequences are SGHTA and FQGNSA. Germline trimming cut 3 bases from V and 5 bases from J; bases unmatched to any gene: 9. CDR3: CASSFGVGTVETQYF. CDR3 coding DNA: TGTGCCAGCAGCTTTGGGGTCGGGACAGTGGAGACCCAGTACTTC.

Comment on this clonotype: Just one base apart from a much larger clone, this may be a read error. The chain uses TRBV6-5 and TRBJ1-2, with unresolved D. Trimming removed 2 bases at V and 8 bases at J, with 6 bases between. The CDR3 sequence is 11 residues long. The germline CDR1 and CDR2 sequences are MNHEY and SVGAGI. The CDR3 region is CASSYEGGYTF. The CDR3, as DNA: TGTGCCAGCAGTTACGAGGGCGGCTACACCTTC.

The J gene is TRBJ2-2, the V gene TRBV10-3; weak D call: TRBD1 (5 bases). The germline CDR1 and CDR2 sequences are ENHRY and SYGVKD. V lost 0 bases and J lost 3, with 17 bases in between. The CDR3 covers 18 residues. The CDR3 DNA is TGTGCCATCAGTGAGTCTGACAGCCCCTTTCGAGACACCGGGGAGCTGTTTTTT. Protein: CAISESDSPFRDTGELFF.

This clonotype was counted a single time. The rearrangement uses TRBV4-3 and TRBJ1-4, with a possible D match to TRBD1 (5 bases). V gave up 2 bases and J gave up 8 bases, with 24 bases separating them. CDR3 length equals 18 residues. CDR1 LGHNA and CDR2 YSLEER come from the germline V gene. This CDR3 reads CASSQQGARPSAGEKLFF. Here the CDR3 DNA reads TGCGCCAGCAGCCAACAGGGAGCTCGCCCCTCGGCGGGAGAAAAACTGTTTTTT.

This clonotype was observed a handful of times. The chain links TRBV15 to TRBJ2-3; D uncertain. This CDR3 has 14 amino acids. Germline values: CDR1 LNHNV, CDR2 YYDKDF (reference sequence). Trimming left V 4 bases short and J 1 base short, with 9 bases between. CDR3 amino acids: CATSNFRGTDTQYF. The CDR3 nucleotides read TGTGCCACCAGCAACTTCCGGGGCACAGATACGCAGTATTTT.

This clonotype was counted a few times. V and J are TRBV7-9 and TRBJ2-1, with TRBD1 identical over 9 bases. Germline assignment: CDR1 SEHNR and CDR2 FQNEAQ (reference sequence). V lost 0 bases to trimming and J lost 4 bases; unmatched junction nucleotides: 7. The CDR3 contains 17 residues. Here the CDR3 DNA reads TGTGCCAGCAGCTTAGCAGAAGGGACAGGGACTTACAATGAGCAGTTCTTC. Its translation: CASSLAEGTGTYNEQFF. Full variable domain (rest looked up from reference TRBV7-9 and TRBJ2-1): DTGVSQNPRHKITKRGQNVTFRCDPISEHNRLYWYRQTLGQGPEFLTYFQNEAQLEKSRLLSDRFSAERPKGSFSTLEIQRTEQGDSAMYLCASSLAEGTGTYNEQFFGPGTRLTVL.

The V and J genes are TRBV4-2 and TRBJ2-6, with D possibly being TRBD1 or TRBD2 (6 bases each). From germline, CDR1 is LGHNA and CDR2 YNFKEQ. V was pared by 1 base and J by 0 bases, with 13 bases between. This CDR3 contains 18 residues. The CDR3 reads CASSQGGAALSGANVLTF. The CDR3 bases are TGTGCCAGCAGCCAAGGGGGGGCTGCCCTCTCTGGGGCCAACGTCCTGACTTTC.

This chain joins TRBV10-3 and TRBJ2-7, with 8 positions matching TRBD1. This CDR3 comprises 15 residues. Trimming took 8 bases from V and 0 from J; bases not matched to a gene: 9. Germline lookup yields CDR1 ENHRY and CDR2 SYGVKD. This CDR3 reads CAIADRGLSSYEQYF. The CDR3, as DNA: TGTGCCATCGCAGACAGGGGCCTCAGCTCCTACGAGCAGTACTTC.

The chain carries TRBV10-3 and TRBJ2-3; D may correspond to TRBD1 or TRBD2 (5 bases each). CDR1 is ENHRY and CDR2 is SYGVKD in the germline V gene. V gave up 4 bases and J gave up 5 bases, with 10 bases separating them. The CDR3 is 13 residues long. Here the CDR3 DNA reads TGTGCCATCAGTGGCAGGGACGGAGATACGCAGTATTTT. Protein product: CAISGRDGDTQYF.

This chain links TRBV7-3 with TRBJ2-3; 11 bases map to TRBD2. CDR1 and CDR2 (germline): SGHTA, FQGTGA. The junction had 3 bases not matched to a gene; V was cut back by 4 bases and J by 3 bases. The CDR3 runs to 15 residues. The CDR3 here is CASSSTSGVTDTQYF. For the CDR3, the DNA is TGTGCCAGCAGCTCGACTAGCGGGGTAACAGATACGCAGTATTTT.

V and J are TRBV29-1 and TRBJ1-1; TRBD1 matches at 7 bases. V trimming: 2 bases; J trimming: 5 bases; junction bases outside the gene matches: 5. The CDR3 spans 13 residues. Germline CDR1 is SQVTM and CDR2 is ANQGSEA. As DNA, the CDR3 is TGCAGCGTTGAAAGGGGGCGAGAGACTGAAGCTTTCTTT. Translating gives CSVERGRETEAFF.

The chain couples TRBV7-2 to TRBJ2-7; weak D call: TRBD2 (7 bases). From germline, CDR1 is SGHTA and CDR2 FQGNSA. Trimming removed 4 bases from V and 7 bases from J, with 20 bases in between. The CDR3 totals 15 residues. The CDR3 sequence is CASSSHGGPRDEQYF. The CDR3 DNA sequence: TGTGCCAGCAGCTCCCACGGGGGGCCCAGGGATGAGCAGTACTTC.

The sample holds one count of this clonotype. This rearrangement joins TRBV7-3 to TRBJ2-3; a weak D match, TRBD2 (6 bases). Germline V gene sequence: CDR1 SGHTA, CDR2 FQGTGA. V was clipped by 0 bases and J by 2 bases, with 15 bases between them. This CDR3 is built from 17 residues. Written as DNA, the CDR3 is TGTGCCAGCAGCTTAACCGTGCTAGCGACCTCCACAGATACGCAGTATTTT. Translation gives CASSLTVLATSTDTQYF. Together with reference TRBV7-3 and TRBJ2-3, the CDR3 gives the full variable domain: GAGVSQTPSNKVTEKGKYVELRCDPISGHTALYWYRQSLGQGPEFLIYFQGTGAADDSGLPNDRFFAVRPEGSVSTLKIQRTERGDSAVYLCASSLTVLATSTDTQYFGPGTRLTVL.

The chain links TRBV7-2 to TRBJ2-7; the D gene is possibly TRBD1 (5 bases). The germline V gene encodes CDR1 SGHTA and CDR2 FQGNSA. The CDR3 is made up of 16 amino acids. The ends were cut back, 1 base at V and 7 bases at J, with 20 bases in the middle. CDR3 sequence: CASSLGSGSPYNEQYF. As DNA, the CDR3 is TGTGCCAGCAGCTTAGGCTCAGGGTCACCTTACAATGAGCAGTACTTC.

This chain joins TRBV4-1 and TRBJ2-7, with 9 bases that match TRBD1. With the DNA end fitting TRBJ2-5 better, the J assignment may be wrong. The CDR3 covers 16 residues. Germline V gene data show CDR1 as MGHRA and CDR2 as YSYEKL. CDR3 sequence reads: CASSQLDRGRGETQYF. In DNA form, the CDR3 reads TGCGCCAGCAGCCAACTAGACAGGGGGAGAGGAGAGACCCAGTACTTC.

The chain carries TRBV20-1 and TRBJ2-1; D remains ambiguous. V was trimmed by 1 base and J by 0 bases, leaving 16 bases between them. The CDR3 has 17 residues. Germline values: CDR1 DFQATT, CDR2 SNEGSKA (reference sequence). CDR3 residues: CSARGLRDSSSYNEQFF. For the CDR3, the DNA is TGCAGTGCTAGAGGTCTGAGAGATTCCTCCTCCTACAATGAGCAGTTCTTC.

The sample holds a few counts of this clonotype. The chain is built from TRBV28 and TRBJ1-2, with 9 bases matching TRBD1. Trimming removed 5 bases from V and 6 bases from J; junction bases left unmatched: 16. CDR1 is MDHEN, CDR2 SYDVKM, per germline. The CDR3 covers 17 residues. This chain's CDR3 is CASSPVLAGQGLDGYTF. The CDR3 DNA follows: TGTGCCAGCAGTCCGGTCCTAGCGGGACAGGGTTTAGATGGCTACACCTTC.

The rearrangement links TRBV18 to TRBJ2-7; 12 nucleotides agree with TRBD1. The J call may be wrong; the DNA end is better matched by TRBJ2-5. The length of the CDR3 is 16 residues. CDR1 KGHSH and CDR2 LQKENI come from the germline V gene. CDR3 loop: CASSHAGTGGRETQYF. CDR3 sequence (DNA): TGTGCCAGCTCACACGCCGGGACAGGGGGCAGAGAGACCCAGTACTTC.

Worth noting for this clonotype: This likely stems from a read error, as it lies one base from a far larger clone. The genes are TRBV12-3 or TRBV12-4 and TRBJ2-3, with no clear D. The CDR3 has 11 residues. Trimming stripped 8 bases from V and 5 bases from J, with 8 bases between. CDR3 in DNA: TGTGCCAGCGGCTTAGTAGATACGCAGTATTTT. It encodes CASGLVDTQYF.